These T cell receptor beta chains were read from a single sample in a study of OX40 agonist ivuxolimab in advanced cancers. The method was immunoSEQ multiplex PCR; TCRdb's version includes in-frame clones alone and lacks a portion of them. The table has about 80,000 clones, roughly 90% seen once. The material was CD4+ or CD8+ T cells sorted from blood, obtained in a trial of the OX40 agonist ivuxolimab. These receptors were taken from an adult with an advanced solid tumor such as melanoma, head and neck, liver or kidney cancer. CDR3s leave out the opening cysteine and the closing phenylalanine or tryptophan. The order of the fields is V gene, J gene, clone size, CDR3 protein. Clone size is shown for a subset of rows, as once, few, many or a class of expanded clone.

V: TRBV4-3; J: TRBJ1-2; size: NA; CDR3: ASSQDGPLLNGYT
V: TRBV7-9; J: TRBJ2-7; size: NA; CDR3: ASSSAAGTASYEQY
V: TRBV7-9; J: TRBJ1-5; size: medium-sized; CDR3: ASSPTGFNQPQH
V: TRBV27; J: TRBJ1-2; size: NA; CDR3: ASSFWGQGGDYGYT
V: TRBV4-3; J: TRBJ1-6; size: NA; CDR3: ASSPAPGQGAGYSPLH
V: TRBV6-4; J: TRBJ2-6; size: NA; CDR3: ASNGTESSGANVLT
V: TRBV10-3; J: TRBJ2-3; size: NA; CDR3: ATSSSGGSDTQY
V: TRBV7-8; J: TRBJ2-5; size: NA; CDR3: ASSFRLAGAQETQY
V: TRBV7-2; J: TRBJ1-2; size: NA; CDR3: ASSFGTSYGYT
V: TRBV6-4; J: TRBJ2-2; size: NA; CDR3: ASSAGGGTGELF
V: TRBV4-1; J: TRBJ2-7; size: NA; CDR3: ASSQGAAGDSYEQY
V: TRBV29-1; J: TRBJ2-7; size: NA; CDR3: SVEAVLHPYEQY
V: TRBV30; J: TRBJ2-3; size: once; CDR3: AWSVSGPTDTQY
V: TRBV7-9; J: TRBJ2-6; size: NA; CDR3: ASSLARRLSASGANVLT
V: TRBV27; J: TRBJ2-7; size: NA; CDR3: ASRQDYHSYEQY
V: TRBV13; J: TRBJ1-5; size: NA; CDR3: ASSLGDRPQPQH
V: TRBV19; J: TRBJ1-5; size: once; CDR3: ASSDSSNQPQH
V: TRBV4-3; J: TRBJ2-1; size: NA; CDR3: ASSQGLAGGSSYNEQF